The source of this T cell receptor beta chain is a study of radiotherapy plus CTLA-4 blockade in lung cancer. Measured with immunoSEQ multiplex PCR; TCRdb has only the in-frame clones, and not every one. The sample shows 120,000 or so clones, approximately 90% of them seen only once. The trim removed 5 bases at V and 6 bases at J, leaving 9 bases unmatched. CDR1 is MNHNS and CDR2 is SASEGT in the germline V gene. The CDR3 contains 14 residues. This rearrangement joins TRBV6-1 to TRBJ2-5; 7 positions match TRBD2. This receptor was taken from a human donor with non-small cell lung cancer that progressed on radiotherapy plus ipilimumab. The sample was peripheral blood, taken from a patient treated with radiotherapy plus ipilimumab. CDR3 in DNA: TGTGCCAGCAGTCTCAAGGCGGGACTACAGACCCAGTACTTC. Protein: CASSLKAGLQTQYF.